The sequence of this T cell receptor (beta chain) was determined in a study of cytomegalovirus exposure and HLA in healthy donors. Whole-study results and caveats: In vitro experiments confirmed that three CMV-associated chains were specific for CMV antigens.

It was healthy bone marrow donors who served as donors. CDR3 length equals 16 residues. V dropped 4 bases and J dropped 1; count of bases not matched to a gene: 10. The germline CDR1 and CDR2 sequences are GTSNPN and SVGIG (reference sequence). 13 Jbeta primers and 60 Vbeta primers were used for the PCR. This table comes from immunoSEQ multiplex PCR, and its TCRdb copy is limited to in-frame clones, with some not included. The sample includes over 150,000 clones, just over 75% of them seen just once. In regard to this clone: The antigen is unknown.

The clonotype originates from a woman aged 60-70 years in good health and CMV-seropositive. The sequenced sample consisted of PBMCs. The chain joins TRBV30 to TRBJ2-3, with TRBD1 matching 8 bases. The CDR3 loop reads CAWTPPRGRRTDTQYF. CDR3 coding DNA: TGTGCCTGGACCCCCCCCAGGGGGCGGCGCACAGATACGCAGTATTTT. The whole variable domain, filled in from reference TRBV30 and TRBJ2-3, reads SQTIHQWPATLVQPVGSPLSLECTVEGTSNPNLYWYRQAAGRGLQLLFYSVGIGQISSEVPQNLSASRPQDRQFILSSKKLLLSDSGFYLCAWTPPRGRRTDTQYFGPGTRLTVL.